The 26 T cell receptor beta chains listed next were all sequenced from one sample in a study of siplizumab effects on memory and regulatory T cells. Profiling relied on immunoSEQ multiplex PCR, and the TCRdb table lists in-frame clones only, not all of them. This table has 100,000 to 120,000 clones, over 85% appearing once. The sample was CD4+ T cells sorted from blood. These receptor sequences come from a human donor in good health.

The chain has TRBV2 and TRBJ2-5; D possibly matches TRBD1 or TRBD2 (6 bases each). V was pared by 2 bases and J by 7 bases, with 17 bases between. The CDR3 spans 15 residues. The germline CDR1 and CDR2 sequences are SNHLY and FYNNEI. The CDR3 sequence: CASSENSEKGGTQYF. DNA of the CDR3: TGTGCCAGCAGTGAAAATAGCGAGAAGGGGGGGACCCAGTACTTC.

J is TRBJ1-1 and V is TRBV19, with D unclear. The V end lost 3 bases, the J end lost 0 bases, and 17 bases lay between the germline ends. Per germline, CDR1 LNHDA and CDR2 SQIVND (reference sequence). The CDR3 covers 17 residues. The CDR3: CASSIRSRAFMNTEAFF. The CDR3 DNA reads TGTGCCAGTAGTATCAGATCGAGGGCCTTCATGAACACTGAAGCTTTCTTT.

V gene TRBV19 combines with J gene TRBJ1-4; D is undetermined. The germline V gene encodes CDR1 LNHDA and CDR2 SQIVND (reference sequence). The CDR3 sequence is 13 residues long. V was cut by 6 bases and J by 7 bases, with 12 bases left in between. DNA for the CDR3: TGTGCCAGTAGCCTAACACGGAGTGAAAAACTGTTTTTT. Protein product: CASSLTRSEKLFF.

The chain is built from TRBV7-9 and TRBJ2-5; TRBD1 aligns across 7 bases. Germline CDR1 reads SEHNR; CDR2 reads FQNEAQ (reference sequence). Trimming at V came to 3 bases and at J to 0 bases, leaving 1 base not matched to a gene. The CDR3 spans 14 residues. DNA for the CDR3: TGTGCCAGCAGCTTTGGGACAGACCAAGAGACCCAGTACTTC. This codes for CASSFGTDQETQYF.

J is TRBJ1-2 and V is TRBV21-1. TRBV21-1 is a known pseudogene. The CDR3 loop spans 22 amino acids. The CDR3 DNA is TGTGCCAGCAGTCGGTTTGAACCCGCCCCGATCGCACCGGGACGAGCTAACTATGGCTACACCTTC. It codes for CASSRFEPAPIAPGRANYGYTF.

The chain recombines TRBV18 with TRBJ2-7; D tentatively fits TRBD1 or TRBD2 (5 bases each). V was clipped by 6 bases and J by 4 bases, with 19 bases between them. Looked up from germline, CDR1 is KGHSH and CDR2 is LQKENI. The CDR3 extends over 15 amino acids. The CDR3 here is CASSPAGRAFYEQYF. Here the CDR3 DNA reads TGTGCCAGCTCTCCTGCGGGCAGGGCATTTTACGAGCAGTACTTC.

V is TRBV2 and J is TRBJ2-2, with D perhaps TRBD2 (5 bases). Germline V gene data show CDR1 as SNHLY and CDR2 as FYNNEI. This CDR3 is 17 amino acids long. The V end was cut by 0 bases, the J end by 1 base, with 12 bases between. Here the CDR3 reads CASSEALGGGNTGELFF. CDR3 in DNA: TGTGCCAGCAGTGAAGCGCTAGGAGGAGGGAACACCGGGGAGCTGTTTTTT.

The chain uses TRBV4-1 and TRBJ1-2; the D is unclear. The CDR3 contains 14 residues. CDR1 MGHRA and CDR2 YSYEKL come from the germline V gene. The V end was cut by 2 bases, the J end by 7 bases, with 14 bases between. CDR3: CASSQFQLMGGYTF. In nucleotides, the CDR3 is TGCGCCAGCAGCCAATTCCAGTTAATGGGTGGCTACACCTTC.

The V and J genes are TRBV7-9 and TRBJ1-3; 9 positions agree with TRBD1. Germline V gene data show CDR1 as SEHNR and CDR2 as FQNEAQ (reference sequence). With V trimmed by 5 bases and J by 4 bases, 12 bases remained unmatched. This CDR3 comprises 17 residues. The CDR3 spells CASSPNTGGRTGNTIYF. CDR3 in DNA: TGTGCCAGCAGCCCAAATACAGGGGGCAGAACGGGAAACACCATATATTTT.

There are a few counts of this clone. The rearrangement links TRBV2 to TRBJ1-1; D is uncertain. The CDR3 loop spans 13 amino acids. The V gene lost 8 bases and the J gene lost 0 bases, with 10 bases spanning the gap. The germline gives CDR1 SNHLY, CDR2 FYNNEI. The chain's CDR3 is CASGSELNTEAFF. The CDR3 nucleotides read TGTGCCAGCGGGTCGGAGTTGAACACTGAAGCTTTCTTT.

V is TRBV6-1 and J is TRBJ1-3, with D possibly matching TRBD1 (5 bases). V was shortened by 6 bases and J by 2 bases, with 8 bases between the two germline ends. Germline CDR1 reads MNHNS; CDR2 reads SASEGT. CDR3 size: 13 residues. CDR3 protein: CASRDSAGNTIYF. CDR3 nucleotides: TGTGCCAGCAGAGACAGTGCTGGAAACACCATATATTTT.

In nucleotides, the CDR3 is TGTGCCAGCAGCTTGGAAATTTTCCGGGGCTTCTACGAGCAGTACTTC. It translates to CASSLEIFRGFYEQYF. The chain is built from TRBV5-6 and TRBJ2-7, with D perhaps being TRBD1 or TRBD2 (5 bases each). This CDR3 contains 16 residues. V was clipped by 0 bases and J by 3 bases, with 16 bases between them. Germline CDR1 is SGHDT and CDR2 is YYEEEE.

This clone was seen once. The CDR3 reads CASSLQEKQETQYF. In nucleotides, the CDR3 is TGTGCCAGCTCACTCCAGGAGAAGCAAGAGACCCAGTACTTC. This chain connects TRBV18 to TRBJ2-5; D gene uncertain. The V end lost 4 bases, the J end lost 2 bases, and 11 bases lay between the germline ends. CDR3 length: 14 amino acids. In germline, CDR1 is KGHSH, CDR2 LQKENI.

This rearrangement joins TRBV7-2 to TRBJ2-3; 10 nucleotides line up with TRBD2. V dropped 1 base and J dropped 0; count of bases not matched to a gene: 7. There are 18 residues in the CDR3. Looked up from germline, CDR1 is SGHTA and CDR2 is FQGNSA. CDR3 nucleotide sequence: TGTGCCAGCAGCTTAGAGTCTAGCGGGAGTGCTAGCACAGATACGCAGTATTTT. Protein sequence: CASSLESSGSASTDTQYF.

The rearrangement uses TRBV11-3 and TRBJ2-2; D is uncertain. The CDR3 has 15 residues. V shed 1 base and J shed 5 bases, with 11 bases lying between them. Germline V gene lookup returns CDR1 SGHNT and CDR2 YENEEA. CDR3 loop: CASSLGTFRTGELFF. DNA of the CDR3: TGTGCCAGCAGCTTAGGTACCTTTAGGACCGGGGAGCTGTTTTTT.

The chain is built from TRBV7-8 and TRBJ2-1; a weak D match, TRBD2 (6 bases). CDR1 is SGHVS, CDR2 FQNEAQ, per germline. The length of the CDR3 is 12 residues. The V and J ends lost 5 bases and 11 bases respectively, with 13 bases between them. The CDR3 DNA reads as TGTGCCAGCAGCCGGGGGTTAGATAAGCAGTTCTTC. It yields the protein CASSRGLDKQFF.

The CDR3 nucleotides are TGTGCCAGCATACGGGCCCAATCTCAGTACGAGCAGTACTTC. It yields the protein CASIRAQSQYEQYF. The genes are TRBV6-1 and TRBJ2-7; no definite D call. The CDR3 runs to 14 residues. The ends were cut back, 7 bases at V and 4 bases at J, with 17 bases in the middle. Germline V gene lookup returns CDR1 MNHNS and CDR2 SASEGT.

This clone was counted once. The chain recombines TRBV5-1 with TRBJ2-3; no firm D call. V lost 1 base, J lost 4 bases, and 10 bases lay in between. Germline V gives CDR1 SGHRS, CDR2 YFSETQ. This CDR3 comprises 14 residues. Here the CDR3 DNA reads TGCGCCAGCAGCTTGTCGGTGGGTCCAGATACGCAGTATTTT. Amino acids: CASSLSVGPDTQYF.

The chain joins TRBV27 to TRBJ2-3; TRBD2 matches 8 bases. The trim removed 6 bases at V and 2 bases at J, leaving 13 bases unmatched. CDR1 is MNHEY and CDR2 is SMNVEV in the germline V gene (reference sequence). This CDR3 has 17 residues. CDR3 DNA: TGTGCCAGCAGATCCCCGTTAAGCGGGGGAATCACAGATACGCAGTATTTT. As protein: CASRSPLSGGITDTQYF.

This sequence joins TRBV4-2 and TRBJ2-6; tentatively, D is TRBD2 (5 bases). The V end lost 4 bases, the J end lost 7 bases, and 8 bases lay between the germline ends. The CDR3 spans 13 residues. In germline, CDR1 is LGHNA, CDR2 YNFKEQ. CDR3 coding DNA: TGTGCCAGCAGCCTGGAGGTTGCCAACGTCCTGACTTTC. Amino acid sequence: CASSLEVANVLTF.

The rearrangement uses TRBV2 and TRBJ2-3, with 10 bases identical to TRBD2. The CDR3 spans 16 residues. Germline-derived CDR1 and CDR2 are SNHLY and FYNNEI. The ends lost 5 bases at V and 2 bases at J; junction bases unmatched: 7. CDR3 residues: CASSPESGGATDTQYF. The CDR3 nucleotides read TGTGCCAGCAGTCCGGAGAGCGGGGGGGCCACAGATACGCAGTATTTT.

This rearrangement joins TRBV7-6 to TRBJ2-7; TRBD2 agrees at 13 bases. The germline V gene has CDR1 SGHVS and CDR2 FNYEAQ. The V and J ends lost 5 bases and 7 bases, in that order; junction bases with no gene match: 11. The CDR3 sequence is 16 residues long. CDR3 region: CASSRQRTSGGGEQYF. CDR3 DNA sequence: TGTGCCAGCAGCCGGCAACGGACTAGCGGGGGCGGAGAGCAGTACTTC.

This chain links TRBV13 with TRBJ2-7; D unclear. V lost 2 bases and J 2 bases, leaving 7 bases between the germline ends. This CDR3 is built from 13 residues. Germline CDR1 is PRHDT and CDR2 is FYEKMQ (reference sequence). The CDR3, as DNA: TGTGCCAGCAGCTTAATCCCGGCCTACGAGCAGTACTTC. Protein: CASSLIPAYEQYF. Full variable domain (remainder filled in from reference TRBV13 and TRBJ2-7): AAGVIQSPRHLIKEKRETATLKCYPIPRHDTVYWYQQGPGQDPQFLISFYEKMQSDKGSIPDRFSAQQFSDYHSELNMSSLELGDSALYFCASSLIPAYEQYFGPGTRLTVT.

The chain carries TRBV4-2 and TRBJ1-4; D is unresolved. The CDR3 extends over 14 amino acids. Trimming left V 0 bases short and J 7 bases short, with 9 bases between. Germline V CDR1 and CDR2: LGHNA, YNFKEQ. The CDR3 loop is CASSQELPPEKLFF. The CDR3 coding sequence is TGTGCCAGCAGCCAAGAGCTCCCGCCTGAAAAACTGTTTTTT.

This clone showed up just a few times. The rearrangement joins TRBV15 to TRBJ1-2; D is possibly TRBD1 (5 bases). Per germline, CDR1 LNHNV and CDR2 YYDKDF (reference sequence). The CDR3 length is 13 residues. V gave up 1 base and J gave up 3 bases, with 6 bases separating them. The CDR3 loop is CATSRGDHYGYTF. DNA for the CDR3: TGTGCCACCAGCAGAGGGGACCACTATGGCTACACCTTC.

The V and J genes are TRBV5-4 and TRBJ2-5; D is possibly TRBD1 (6 bases). The germline gives CDR1 SGHNT, CDR2 YYREEE (reference sequence). The CDR3 consists of 15 residues. V lost 0 bases and J 4 bases, leaving 13 bases between the germline ends. CDR3 residues: CASSLGQIGGETQYF. CDR3 bases: TGTGCCAGCAGCTTGGGACAGATAGGGGGAGAGACCCAGTACTTC.